This T cell receptor (beta chain) derives from a study of blood T cell repertoires in COVID-19. Background on the study: Researchers got acute and convalescent COVID-19 samples from the United States, Italy and Spain. The analysed material was cDNA or gDNA that came from T cells, B-cell-depleted T cells, or PBMCs.

Residents of about two dozen US areas, aged roughly 18 to 90 years, made up the participants. Exposed volunteers were people who met a COVID-19 case within 2 weeks before study entry. Data came from immunoSEQ multiplex PCR; TCRdb stores just in-frame clones and leaves some out. Among 150,000 or so clones listed, about 85% were seen once. The TCR comes from a middle-aged woman who had been exposed to COVID-19. The sequencing input was PBMCs or T cells enriched from blood (not recorded which).

The CDR3 protein is CASRDRGAYGYTF. The DNA of the CDR3 is TGTGCCAGCAGGGACAGGGGTGCCTATGGCTACACCTTC. The chain combines TRBV28 with TRBJ1-2, with 9 bases that match TRBD1. Germline V gives CDR1 MDHEN, CDR2 SYDVKM. Trimming took 6 bases from V and 4 from J; bases not matched to a gene: 3. The CDR3 has 13 residues.